The rows below give T cell receptor beta chains drawn from one sample of a study of T cell repertoires in cytomegalovirus infection. Via MiXCR, TCRdb re-called the reads, giving one row per CDR3 protein. This sample has fewer than 200,000 distinct CDR3 sequences, with roughly 9.8% found just once. Sequenced material: PBMCs. These receptors were collected from a human donor in good health (CMV status not recorded). Some clones in this sample may be carry-over from other donors' samples. The CDR3 runs from the conserved cysteine through the conserved F or W. The D gene is left open where the match is weak. Expanded clones get a size class; other rows say once, few or many, or leave the size out.

j_gene: TRBJ1-3
len: 16
abundance: many
v_gene: TRBV12-3/TRBV12-4
d_gene: NA
CDR3nt: TGTGCCAGCAGTTCAGCCGGAGGGGGTTCAGGAAACACCATATATTTT
CDR3aa: CASSSAGGGSGNTIYF

j_gene: TRBJ1-2
len: 16
abundance: many
v_gene: TRBV7-2
d_gene: TRBD1
CDR3nt: TGTGCCAGCAGCTTGATGGGACAGAACTTAAACTATGGCTACACCTTC
CDR3aa: CASSLMGQNLNYGYTF

j_gene: TRBJ2-7
len: 13
abundance: many
v_gene: TRBV11-2
d_gene: TRBD1
CDR3nt: TGTGCCAGCAGCGGGGGACAGGGTTACGAGCAGTACTTC
CDR3aa: CASSGGQGYEQYF

j_gene: TRBJ2-3
len: 16
abundance: NA
v_gene: TRBV20-1
d_gene: NA
CDR3nt: TGCAGTGCTGGCAGGTCACCGGGCTTTCTAACAGATACGCAGTATTTT
CDR3aa: CSAGRSPGFLTDTQYF

j_gene: TRBJ1-1
len: 12
abundance: NA
v_gene: TRBV6-6
d_gene: NA
CDR3nt: TGTGCCAGCAGTTACCCCGGGGATGAAGCTTTCTTT
CDR3aa: CASSYPGDEAFF

j_gene: TRBJ1-1
len: 15
abundance: many
v_gene: TRBV7-2
d_gene: NA
CDR3nt: TGTGCCAGCAGCTTAGGTAGGGCAGTTAACACTGAAGCTTTCTTT
CDR3aa: CASSLGRAVNTEAFF

j_gene: TRBJ2-3
len: 13
abundance: many
v_gene: TRBV5-4
d_gene: NA
CDR3nt: TGTGCCAGCAGCTTTATGGGTACAGATACGCAGTATTTT
CDR3aa: CASSFMGTDTQYF

j_gene: TRBJ1-2
len: 13
abundance: many
v_gene: TRBV20-1
d_gene: TRBD1
CDR3nt: TGCAGTGCTAGAGATCGACAGGGCTATGGCTACACCTTC
CDR3aa: CSARDRQGYGYTF

j_gene: TRBJ1-1
len: 13
abundance: many
v_gene: TRBV7-2
d_gene: NA
CDR3nt: TGTGCCAGCAGCTTATTTGACCGGTCTGAAGCTTTCTTT
CDR3aa: CASSLFDRSEAFF

j_gene: TRBJ2-1
len: 16
abundance: many
v_gene: TRBV29-1
d_gene: NA
CDR3nt: TGCAGCGTTGAAGGGTCTCAGAGGGGGGACTACAATGAGCAGTTCTTC
CDR3aa: CSVEGSQRGDYNEQFF

j_gene: TRBJ1-4
len: 15
abundance: many
v_gene: TRBV28
d_gene: TRBD1
CDR3nt: TGTGCCAGCACCATCGCACAGGGGCGGCGTGAAAAACTGTTTTTT
CDR3aa: CASTIAQGRREKLFF

j_gene: TRBJ2-3
len: 15
abundance: many
v_gene: TRBV28
d_gene: TRBD1
CDR3nt: TGTGCCAGCAGGCGGGACAGGGGGCGGTCAGATACGCAGTATTTT
CDR3aa: CASRRDRGRSDTQYF

j_gene: TRBJ2-5
len: 13
abundance: NA
v_gene: TRBV29-1
d_gene: NA
CDR3nt: TGCAGCGTCCGACTAAACCTACAAGAGACCCAGTACTTC
CDR3aa: CSVRLNLQETQYF

j_gene: TRBJ1-1
len: 17
abundance: many
v_gene: TRBV7-2
d_gene: NA
CDR3nt: TGTGCCAGCAGCTTAGGGACACCCGTCAGGCGGGGCACTGAAGCTTTCTTT
CDR3aa: CASSLGTPVRRGTEAFF

j_gene: TRBJ2-7
len: 12
abundance: many
v_gene: TRBV12-3/TRBV12-4
d_gene: NA
CDR3nt: TGTGCCAGCAGTCCTTTCGGGAACGAGCAGTACTTC
CDR3aa: CASSPFGNEQYF

j_gene: TRBJ2-1
len: 16
abundance: NA
v_gene: TRBV9
d_gene: NA
CDR3nt: TGTGCCAGCAGCGTTCAACCCTCGGACTTATACAATGAGCAGTTCTTC
CDR3aa: CASSVQPSDLYNEQFF

j_gene: TRBJ1-2
len: 15
abundance: many
v_gene: TRBV29-1
d_gene: TRBD1
CDR3nt: TGCAGCGTTTATCCGCAGGGGGCGATAGACTATGGCTACACCTTC
CDR3aa: CSVYPQGAIDYGYTF

j_gene: TRBJ2-1
len: 13
abundance: many
v_gene: TRBV7-9
d_gene: TRBD1
CDR3nt: TGTGCCAGCAGCGGGACAGGGGGCGGTGAGCAGTTCTTC
CDR3aa: CASSGTGGGEQFF

j_gene: TRBJ2-3
len: 15
abundance: many
v_gene: TRBV7-2
d_gene: NA
CDR3nt: TGTGCCAGCAGCAAACAGCTACCTAGCACAGATACGCAGTATTTT
CDR3aa: CASSKQLPSTDTQYF

j_gene: TRBJ1-5
len: 15
abundance: many
v_gene: TRBV7-2
d_gene: NA
CDR3nt: TGTGCCAGCAGCTTAGGCCCAGGGCAGGCTCAGCCCCAGCATTTT
CDR3aa: CASSLGPGQAQPQHF

j_gene: TRBJ1-2
len: 16
abundance: many
v_gene: TRBV7-2
d_gene: NA
CDR3nt: TGTGCCAGCAGCTTATCCAATTCGCGGGGGAACTATGGCTACACCTTC
CDR3aa: CASSLSNSRGNYGYTF

j_gene: TRBJ1-2
len: 15
abundance: few
v_gene: TRBV6-4
d_gene: NA
CDR3nt: TGTGCCAGCAGACCTACAGGGCAAGTCAACTATGGCTACACCTTC
CDR3aa: CASRPTGQVNYGYTF

j_gene: TRBJ1-1
len: 15
abundance: many
v_gene: TRBV12-3/TRBV12-4
d_gene: NA
CDR3nt: TGTGCCAGCACCCTACCGACGGCCATGAACACTGAAGCTTTCTTT
CDR3aa: CASTLPTAMNTEAFF

j_gene: TRBJ1-2
len: 13
abundance: NA
v_gene: TRBV28
d_gene: NA
CDR3nt: TGTGCCAGCTCCCAAGCTTCCAGATTCGGCTACACCTTC
CDR3aa: CASSQASRFGYTF

j_gene: TRBJ1-2
len: 13
abundance: few
v_gene: TRBV28
d_gene: NA
CDR3nt: TGTGCCAGCAGTTTAGGACAGCCCTATGGCTACACCTTC
CDR3aa: CASSLGQPYGYTF

j_gene: TRBJ2-7
len: 13
abundance: NA
v_gene: TRBV4-1
d_gene: NA
CDR3nt: TGCGCCAGCAGCCCCGAAGGGTCTAAAGAGCAGTACTTC
CDR3aa: CASSPEGSKEQYF

j_gene: TRBJ2-1
len: 15
abundance: NA
v_gene: TRBV20-1
d_gene: TRBD2
CDR3nt: TGCAGTGCTAGAGGGACTAGCGGGAGTTACAATGAGCAGTTCTTC
CDR3aa: CSARGTSGSYNEQFF

j_gene: TRBJ1-3
len: 14
abundance: few
v_gene: TRBV2
d_gene: TRBD1
CDR3nt: TGTGCCAGCAGTAGCGGACAGGGAGCAAACACCATATATTTT
CDR3aa: CASSSGQGANTIYF

j_gene: TRBJ2-1
len: 17
abundance: many
v_gene: TRBV6-5
d_gene: TRBD2
CDR3nt: TGTGCCAGCAGTTACACTGGCGGGAGGGCATCCTACAATGAGCAGTTCTTC
CDR3aa: CASSYTGGRASYNEQFF

j_gene: TRBJ1-2
len: 15
abundance: few
v_gene: TRBV3-1
d_gene: NA
CDR3nt: TGTGCCAGCAGCCCCCGGGACGGAGCTAACTATGGCTACACCTTC
CDR3aa: CASSPRDGANYGYTF

j_gene: TRBJ1-2
len: 11
abundance: NA
v_gene: TRBV15
d_gene: NA
CDR3nt: TGTGCCACCAGCAGAGATTGGTCCTACACCTTC
CDR3aa: CATSRDWSYTF

j_gene: TRBJ2-3
len: 13
abundance: NA
v_gene: TRBV18
d_gene: NA
CDR3nt: TGTGCCAGCTCACCTGACCACACAGATACGCAGTATTTT
CDR3aa: CASSPDHTDTQYF

j_gene: TRBJ1-2
len: 12
abundance: many
v_gene: TRBV14
d_gene: NA
CDR3nt: TGTGCCAGCAGCCAAGACCGGAGGGGCTACACCTTC
CDR3aa: CASSQDRRGYTF

j_gene: TRBJ1-5
len: 15
abundance: NA
v_gene: TRBV30
d_gene: TRBD1
CDR3nt: TGTGCCTGGAGCGATCTAGGACAGGGCTATCAGCCCCAGCATTTT
CDR3aa: CAWSDLGQGYQPQHF

j_gene: TRBJ1-2
len: 14
abundance: few
v_gene: TRBV27
d_gene: NA
CDR3nt: TGTGCCAGCAGGGCTGACAGACTTAACTATGGCTACACCTTC
CDR3aa: CASRADRLNYGYTF

j_gene: TRBJ1-1
len: 13
abundance: NA
v_gene: TRBV19
d_gene: NA
CDR3nt: TGTGCCAGTAGACGGGGGGGGTCCACTGAAGCTTTCTTT
CDR3aa: CASRRGGSTEAFF

j_gene: TRBJ2-7
len: 14
abundance: many
v_gene: TRBV7-2
d_gene: TRBD2
CDR3nt: TGTGCCAGCAGCTCCCTAGCGGGGCCCTACGAGCAGTACTTC
CDR3aa: CASSSLAGPYEQYF

j_gene: TRBJ1-2
len: 16
abundance: few
v_gene: TRBV6-6
d_gene: TRBD1
CDR3nt: TGTGCCAGCAGTAATACCGGGACAGGGGCCGCGGGTGGCTACACCTTC
CDR3aa: CASSNTGTGAAGGYTF

j_gene: TRBJ2-1
len: 14
abundance: many
v_gene: TRBV24-1
d_gene: NA
CDR3nt: TGTGCCACCAGTGATTTCTTGGGCCGCAATGAGCAGTTCTTC
CDR3aa: CATSDFLGRNEQFF

j_gene: TRBJ2-7
len: 13
abundance: many
v_gene: TRBV7-2
d_gene: NA
CDR3nt: TGTGCCAGCAGCTTTGACAGGCCCTACGAGCAGTACTTC
CDR3aa: CASSFDRPYEQYF

j_gene: TRBJ1-2
len: 12
abundance: many
v_gene: TRBV7-2
d_gene: NA
CDR3nt: TGTGCCAGCAGCTTAGATTTCTATGGCTACACCTTC
CDR3aa: CASSLDFYGYTF

j_gene: TRBJ1-5
len: 12
abundance: many
v_gene: TRBV28
d_gene: NA
CDR3nt: TGTGCCAGCAAATCCCCCAATCAGCCCCAGCATTTT
CDR3aa: CASKSPNQPQHF

j_gene: TRBJ1-2
len: 13
abundance: many
v_gene: TRBV29-1
d_gene: TRBD1
CDR3nt: TGCAGCGTTGGTAGGGACAGCTATGATGGCTACACCTTC
CDR3aa: CSVGRDSYDGYTF

j_gene: TRBJ2-5
len: 15
abundance: many
v_gene: TRBV7-9
d_gene: TRBD2
CDR3nt: TGTGCCAGCACGGCTAGCGGGGGACTCGGGGAGACCCAGTACTTC
CDR3aa: CASTASGGLGETQYF

j_gene: TRBJ2-1
len: 11
abundance: few
v_gene: TRBV29-1
d_gene: NA
CDR3nt: TGCAGCGGACAGATTGCCAATGAGCAGTTCTTC
CDR3aa: CSGQIANEQFF

j_gene: TRBJ2-1
len: 10
abundance: NA
v_gene: TRBV7-6
d_gene: NA
CDR3nt: TGTGCCAGCAGCCGGGGTGAGCAGTTCTTC
CDR3aa: CASSRGEQFF

j_gene: TRBJ1-1
len: 13
abundance: many
v_gene: TRBV7-2
d_gene: NA
CDR3nt: TGTGCCAGCAGCTTCCGGGTGAACACTGAAGCTTTCTTT
CDR3aa: CASSFRVNTEAFF

j_gene: TRBJ2-7
len: 17
abundance: many
v_gene: TRBV7-2
d_gene: NA
CDR3nt: TGTGCCAGCAGCTTCCAGGCTTCTTTGCGGGCTCCCTACGAGCAGTACTTC
CDR3aa: CASSFQASLRAPYEQYF

j_gene: TRBJ1-3
len: 16
abundance: many
v_gene: TRBV12-3/TRBV12-4
d_gene: NA
CDR3nt: TGTGCCAGCAGTTTAGTTTTCGGGCTCCCTGGAAACACCATATATTTT
CDR3aa: CASSLVFGLPGNTIYF

j_gene: TRBJ2-5
len: 16
abundance: many
v_gene: TRBV6-6
d_gene: NA
CDR3nt: TGTGCCAGCAGTTACTCCTGGTCGACAGCTGAAGAGACCCAGTACTTC
CDR3aa: CASSYSWSTAEETQYF

j_gene: TRBJ2-5
len: 15
abundance: many
v_gene: TRBV7-2
d_gene: NA
CDR3nt: TGTGCCAGCAGCTTATTTTCAGGGGACCAAGAGACCCAGTACTTC
CDR3aa: CASSLFSGDQETQYF

j_gene: TRBJ2-1
len: 16
abundance: NA
v_gene: TRBV6-2/TRBV6-3
d_gene: TRBD2
CDR3nt: TGTGCCAGCAGCCGACTAGCGGGGGCCAGATACAATGAGCAGTTCTTC
CDR3aa: CASSRLAGARYNEQFF

j_gene: TRBJ1-2
len: 13
abundance: many
v_gene: TRBV18
d_gene: NA
CDR3nt: TGTGCCAGCTCACCACCGGGGTACTATGGCTACACCTTC
CDR3aa: CASSPPGYYGYTF

j_gene: TRBJ1-6
len: 15
abundance: NA
v_gene: TRBV20-1
d_gene: NA
CDR3nt: TGCAGTGCTAGTCGTCGGGGAACTAATAATTCACCCCTCCACTTT
CDR3aa: CSASRRGTNNSPLHF

j_gene: TRBJ2-7
len: 12
abundance: NA
v_gene: TRBV7-2
d_gene: NA
CDR3nt: TGTGCCAGTAGAGGGATCTCCTACGAGCAGTACTTC
CDR3aa: CASRGISYEQYF

j_gene: TRBJ1-4
len: 15
abundance: many
v_gene: TRBV11-2
d_gene: NA
CDR3nt: TGTGCCAGCAGCTATGGTCTGGGGCTGGTTGAAAAACTGTTTTTT
CDR3aa: CASSYGLGLVEKLFF

j_gene: TRBJ2-5
len: 15
abundance: many
v_gene: TRBV11-2
d_gene: NA
CDR3nt: TGTGCCAGCAGCTTATCGCTGGGGGCCTGGGAGACCCAGTACTTC
CDR3aa: CASSLSLGAWETQYF

j_gene: TRBJ2-3
len: 13
abundance: many
v_gene: TRBV28
d_gene: NA
CDR3nt: TGTGCCACCTCGGGAATTCACACAGATACGCAGTATTTT
CDR3aa: CATSGIHTDTQYF

j_gene: TRBJ1-5
len: 12
abundance: many
v_gene: TRBV20-1
d_gene: NA
CDR3nt: TGCAGTGGACAGTCTAGCAATCAGCCCCAGCATTTT
CDR3aa: CSGQSSNQPQHF

j_gene: TRBJ1-1
len: 15
abundance: many
v_gene: TRBV10-3
d_gene: TRBD1
CDR3nt: TGTGCCATCAGCGAGGGACAGTTCATGAACACTGAAGCTTTCTTT
CDR3aa: CAISEGQFMNTEAFF